These 6 T cell receptor beta chains were all obtained from the same sample, sequenced in a study of blood T cells in healthy people across ages. The authors ran a second PCR of 7 to 11 cycles using a sample-barcoded 5' primer and a J-beta primer mix. Each CDR3 protein gets one entry after TCRdb re-called the 5' RACE reads with MiXCR. The sample has about 1.7 million distinct CDR3 sequences; roughly 28% are singletons. Sequencing was done on a sample of blood. The source is a woman in her 30s in good health.

This clonotype was observed many times. The rearrangement joins TRBV6-5 to TRBJ2-7, with TRBD1 matching over 7 bases. CDR3 length: 16 amino acids. V lost 5 bases to trimming and J lost 5 bases; unmatched junction nucleotides: 15. Per the germline V gene, CDR1 is MNHEY and CDR2 is SVGAGI. This chain's CDR3 is CASSRGTARPNHEQYF. Written as DNA, the CDR3 is TGTGCCAGCAGTAGGGGGACAGCCAGGCCCAATCACGAGCAGTACTTC.

This clonotype was recorded a few times. The chain has TRBV5-1 and TRBJ1-2; D is undetermined. Trimming removed 3 bases from V and 5 bases from J, with 20 bases in between. The germline CDR1 and CDR2 sequences are SGHRS and YFSETQ. CDR3 length: 16 residues. This CDR3 is CASSSGEMERKYGYTF. In nucleotides, the CDR3 is TGCGCCAGCAGCTCTGGGGAAATGGAAAGGAAGTATGGCTACACCTTC. Supplemented by reference TRBV5-1 and TRBJ1-2, the full variable domain reads KAGVTQTPRYLIKTRGQQVTLSCSPISGHRSVSWYQQTPGQGLQFLFEYFSETQRNKGNFPGRFSGRQFSNSRSEMNVSTLELGDSALYLCASSSGEMERKYGYTFGSGTRLTVV.

Concerning this clonotype itself: A much more abundant neighbour one base away suggests this may be a read error. This chain uses TRBV10-1 with TRBJ2-2, with TRBD2 matching over 10 bases. The junction had 7 bases not matched to a gene; V was cut back by 5 bases and J by 7 bases. Germline V gene data show CDR1 as WNHNN and CDR2 as SYGVQD (reference sequence). The CDR3 spans 15 residues. This chain's CDR3 is CASSHSGTSVGELFF. CDR3 sequence (DNA): TGCGCCAGCAGTCATTCCGGGACTAGCGTCGGGGAGCTGTTTTTT.

A few counts support this clonotype. This rearrangement joins TRBV20-1 to TRBJ2-7; TRBD2 matches 7 bases. The CDR3 spans 15 residues. Germline values: CDR1 DFQATT, CDR2 SNEGSKA (reference sequence). Germline trimming cut 0 bases from V and 6 bases from J; bases unmatched to any gene: 11. Here the CDR3 reads CSARDRASGFREQYF. The CDR3 nucleotides read TGCAGTGCTAGAGATCGGGCTAGCGGTTTCCGCGAGCAGTACTTC.

V gene TRBV5-1 combines with J gene TRBJ2-4; 10 nucleotides match TRBD2. Germline lookup yields CDR1 SGHRS and CDR2 YFSETQ. This CDR3 comprises 16 residues. Trimming removed 7 bases from V and 13 bases from J; junction bases left unmatched: 20. DNA for the CDR3: TGCGCCAGCTCGGAGCTAGCGGGGGCGCGCTACAATGAGCAGTACTTC. Its protein product is CASSELAGARYNEQYF.

This clonotype was detected only a few times. The chain recombines TRBV2 with TRBJ2-1; perhaps TRBD2 as D (6 bases). Germline assignment: CDR1 SNHLY and CDR2 FYNNEI. The CDR3 sequence is 14 residues long. Between the trimmed V and J ends, which lost 3 bases and 10 bases, there was a span of 16 bases. Written as DNA, the CDR3 is TGTGCCAGCAGTGACTCCAGGCAGGGAGGAGAGCAGTTCTTC. Translating it yields CASSDSRQGGEQFF. The full variable domain, its missing parts supplied by reference TRBV2 and TRBJ2-1, is EPEVTQTPSHQVTQMGQEVILRCVPISNHLYFYWYRQILGQKVEFLVSFYNNEISEKSEIFDDQFSVERPDGSNFTLKIRSTKLEDSAMYFCASSDSRQGGEQFFGPGTRLTVL.